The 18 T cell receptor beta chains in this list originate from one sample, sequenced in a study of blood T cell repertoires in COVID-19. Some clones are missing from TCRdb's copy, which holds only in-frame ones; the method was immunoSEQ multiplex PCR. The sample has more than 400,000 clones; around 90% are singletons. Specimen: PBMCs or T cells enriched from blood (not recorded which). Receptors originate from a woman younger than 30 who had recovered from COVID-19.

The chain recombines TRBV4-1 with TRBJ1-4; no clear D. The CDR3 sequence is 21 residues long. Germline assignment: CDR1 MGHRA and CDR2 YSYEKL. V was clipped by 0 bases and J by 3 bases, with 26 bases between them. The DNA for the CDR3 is TGCGCCAGCAGCCAAGATTACAGAAACCTCATATACAAGTCGGCTAATGAAAAACTGTTTTTT. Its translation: CASSQDYRNLIYKSANEKLFF.

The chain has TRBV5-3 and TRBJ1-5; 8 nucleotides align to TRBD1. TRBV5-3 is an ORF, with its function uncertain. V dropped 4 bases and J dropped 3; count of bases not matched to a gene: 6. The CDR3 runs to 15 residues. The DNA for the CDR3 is TGTGCCAGAAGCCCGGACAGGGTACCCAATCAGCCCCAGCATTTT. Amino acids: CARSPDRVPNQPQHF.

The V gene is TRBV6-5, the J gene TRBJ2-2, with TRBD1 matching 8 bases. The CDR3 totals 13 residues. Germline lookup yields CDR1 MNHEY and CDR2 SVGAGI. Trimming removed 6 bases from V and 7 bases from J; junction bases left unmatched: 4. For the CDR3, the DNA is TGTGCCAGCAGCCGGACAGGGAGCGGGGAGCTGTTTTTT. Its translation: CASSRTGSGELFF.

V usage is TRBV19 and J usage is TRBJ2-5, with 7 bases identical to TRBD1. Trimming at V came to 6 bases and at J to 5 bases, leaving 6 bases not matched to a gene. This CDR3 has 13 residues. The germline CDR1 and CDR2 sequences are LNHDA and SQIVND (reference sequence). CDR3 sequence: CASRRQGSETQYF. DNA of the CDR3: TGTGCCAGTAGGCGACAGGGTTCCGAGACCCAGTACTTC.

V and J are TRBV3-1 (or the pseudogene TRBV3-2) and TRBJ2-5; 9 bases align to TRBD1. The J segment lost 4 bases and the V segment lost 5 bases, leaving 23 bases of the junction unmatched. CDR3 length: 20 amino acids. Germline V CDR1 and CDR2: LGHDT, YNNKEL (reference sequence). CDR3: CASSYGTGIETSVPGETQYF. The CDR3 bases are TGTGCCAGCAGCTACGGGACAGGGATAGAAACGAGCGTTCCGGGAGAGACCCAGTACTTC.

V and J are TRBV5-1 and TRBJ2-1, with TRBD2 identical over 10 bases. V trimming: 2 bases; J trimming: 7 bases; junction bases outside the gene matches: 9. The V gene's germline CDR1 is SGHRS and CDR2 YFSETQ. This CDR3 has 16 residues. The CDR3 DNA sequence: TGCGCCAGCAGCTTCTCTAGCGGGGGCGGTAATAATGAGCAGTTCTTC. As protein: CASSFSSGGGNNEQFF.

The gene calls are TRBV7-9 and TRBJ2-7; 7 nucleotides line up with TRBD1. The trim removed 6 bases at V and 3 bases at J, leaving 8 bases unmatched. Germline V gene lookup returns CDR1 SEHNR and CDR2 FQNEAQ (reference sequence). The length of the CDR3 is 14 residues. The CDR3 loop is CASSTGTELYEQYF. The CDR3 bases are TGTGCCAGCAGTACCGGGACAGAGCTCTACGAGCAGTACTTC.

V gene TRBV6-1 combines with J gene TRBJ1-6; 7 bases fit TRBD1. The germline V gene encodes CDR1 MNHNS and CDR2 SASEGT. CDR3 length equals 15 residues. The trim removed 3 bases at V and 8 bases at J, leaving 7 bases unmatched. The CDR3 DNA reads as TGTGCCAGCAGTGAGCCGGGACAGTTAGATTCACCCCTCCACTTT. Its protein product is CASSEPGQLDSPLHF.

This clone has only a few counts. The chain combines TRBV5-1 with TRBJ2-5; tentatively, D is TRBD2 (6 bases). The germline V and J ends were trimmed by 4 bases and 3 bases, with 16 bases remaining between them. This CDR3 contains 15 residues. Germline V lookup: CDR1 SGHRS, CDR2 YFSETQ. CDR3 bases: TGCGCCAGCAGCCCACAGACGGGACTGGAAGAGACCCAGTACTTC. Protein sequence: CASSPQTGLEETQYF.

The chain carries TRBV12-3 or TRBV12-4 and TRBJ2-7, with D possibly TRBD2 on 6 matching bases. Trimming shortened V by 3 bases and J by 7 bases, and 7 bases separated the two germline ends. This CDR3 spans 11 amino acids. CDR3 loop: CASSFGGEQYF. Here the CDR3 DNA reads TGTGCCAGCAGTTTCGGAGGGGAGCAGTACTTC.

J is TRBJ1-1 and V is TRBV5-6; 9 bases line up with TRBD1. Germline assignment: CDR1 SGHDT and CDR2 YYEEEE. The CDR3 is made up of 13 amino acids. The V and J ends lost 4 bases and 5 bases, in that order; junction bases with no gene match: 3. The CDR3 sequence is CASSPDRGTEAFF. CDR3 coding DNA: TGTGCCAGCAGCCCAGACAGGGGGACTGAAGCTTTCTTT.

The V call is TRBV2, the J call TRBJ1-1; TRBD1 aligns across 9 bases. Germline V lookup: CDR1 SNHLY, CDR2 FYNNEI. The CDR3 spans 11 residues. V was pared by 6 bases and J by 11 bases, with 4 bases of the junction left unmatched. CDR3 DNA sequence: TGTGCCAGCAGGGGGGACAGGGAGGCTTTCTTT. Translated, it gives CASRGDREAFF. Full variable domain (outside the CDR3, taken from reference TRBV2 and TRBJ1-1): EPEVTQTPSHQVTQMGQEVILRCVPISNHLYFYWYRQILGQKVEFLVSFYNNEISEKSEIFDDQFSVERPDGSNFTLKIRSTKLEDSAMYFCASRGDREAFFGQGTRLTVV.

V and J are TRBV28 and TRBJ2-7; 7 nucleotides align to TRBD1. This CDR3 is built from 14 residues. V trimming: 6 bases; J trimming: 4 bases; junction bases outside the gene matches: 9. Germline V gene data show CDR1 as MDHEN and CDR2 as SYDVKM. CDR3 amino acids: CASSLPGTAYEQYF. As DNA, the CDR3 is TGTGCCAGCAGCCTTCCTGGGACAGCTTACGAGCAGTACTTC.

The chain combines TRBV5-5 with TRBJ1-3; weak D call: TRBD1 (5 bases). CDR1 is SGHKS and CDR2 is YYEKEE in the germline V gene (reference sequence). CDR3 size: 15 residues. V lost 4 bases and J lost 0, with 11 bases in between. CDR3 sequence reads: CASSRFTGSGNTIYF. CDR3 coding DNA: TGTGCCAGCAGCCGCTTCACAGGCTCTGGAAACACCATATATTTT.

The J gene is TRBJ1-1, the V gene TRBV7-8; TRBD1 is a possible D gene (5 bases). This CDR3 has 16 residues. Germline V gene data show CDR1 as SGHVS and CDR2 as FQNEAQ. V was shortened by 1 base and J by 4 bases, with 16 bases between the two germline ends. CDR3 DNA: TGTGCCAGCAGCTTAGGTCGGGGCGGGGAGATCACTGAAGCTTTCTTT. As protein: CASSLGRGGEITEAFF.

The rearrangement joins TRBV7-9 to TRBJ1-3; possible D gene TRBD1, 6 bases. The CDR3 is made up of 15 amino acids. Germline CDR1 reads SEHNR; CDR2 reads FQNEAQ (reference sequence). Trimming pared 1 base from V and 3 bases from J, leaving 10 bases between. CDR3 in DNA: TGTGCCAGCAGCTTAGGGGCAGGGGATGGAAACACCATATATTTT. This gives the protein CASSLGAGDGNTIYF.

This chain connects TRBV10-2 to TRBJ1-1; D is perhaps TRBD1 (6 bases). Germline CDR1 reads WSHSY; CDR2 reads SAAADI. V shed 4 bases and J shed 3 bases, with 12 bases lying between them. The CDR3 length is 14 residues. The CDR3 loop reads CASSGGPLDTEAFF. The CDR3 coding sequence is TGCGCCAGCAGTGGGGGGCCTTTGGACACTGAAGCTTTCTTT.

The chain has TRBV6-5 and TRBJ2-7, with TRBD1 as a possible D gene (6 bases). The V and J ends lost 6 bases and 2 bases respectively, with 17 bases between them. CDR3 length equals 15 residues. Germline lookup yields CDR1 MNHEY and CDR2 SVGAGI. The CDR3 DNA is TGTGCCAGCAGGAAAGTACAGGGTTCAGCCTACGAGCAGTACTTC. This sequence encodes CASRKVQGSAYEQYF.